Following are 5 T cell receptor beta chains from one sample sequenced in a study of blood T cell repertoires in COVID-19. The method was immunoSEQ multiplex PCR; TCRdb's version includes in-frame clones alone and lacks a portion of them. The sample lists 65,000 to 75,000 clones, around 81% seen once, with roughly 4.5% in the top ten. The specimen was peripheral blood. These TCRs come from a woman aged 55 to 70 with acute or convalescent COVID-19.

This chain connects TRBV9 to TRBJ2-2; D is undetermined. Germline CDR1 SGDLS, CDR2 YYNGEE. There are 13 residues in the CDR3. V was shortened by 5 bases and J by 1 base, with 6 bases between the two germline ends. CDR3 region: CASRSQNTGELFF. In nucleotides, the CDR3 is TGTGCCAGCAGGTCACAGAACACCGGGGAGCTGTTTTTT.

The genes are TRBV7-2 and TRBJ1-2; D call uncertain. Trimming pared 5 bases from V and 4 bases from J, leaving 11 bases between. The CDR3 is made up of 13 amino acids. Germline lookup yields CDR1 SGHTA and CDR2 FQGNSA. CDR3 sequence (DNA): TGTGCCAGCAGCGAACAGAGTCCCTATGGCTACACCTTC. The encoded protein is CASSEQSPYGYTF.

V gene TRBV9 combines with J gene TRBJ2-7; 10 positions match TRBD2. J lost 6 bases, V lost 0 bases, and 9 bases had no gene match. The germline V gene encodes CDR1 SGDLS and CDR2 YYNGEE. This CDR3 has 16 residues. The CDR3 DNA is TGTGCCAGCAGCGTAGACCCAGCGGGGGGGCTGGGCGAGCAGTACTTC. Residues: CASSVDPAGGLGEQYF.

The CDR3 protein is CAWRTGANYGYTF. Here the CDR3 DNA reads TGTGCCTGGCGGACAGGGGCGAACTATGGCTACACCTTC. The chain couples TRBV30 to TRBJ1-2; 9 bases agree with TRBD1. The CDR3 sequence is 13 residues long. V shed 5 bases, J shed 2 bases, and the junction held 3 bases outside the gene matches. Germline CDR1 is GTSNPN and CDR2 is SVGIG (reference sequence).

This sequence joins TRBV27 and TRBJ2-2, with 10 bases lining up with TRBD2. After removal of 6 bases from V and 4 bases from J, the junction contained 11 bases not matched to a gene. Germline V gene lookup returns CDR1 MNHEY and CDR2 SMNVEV (reference sequence). This CDR3 comprises 17 residues. CDR3 region: CASSPGSGGAGTGELFF. CDR3 nucleotides: TGTGCCAGCAGCCCTGGGAGCGGGGGGGCGGGCACCGGGGAGCTGTTTTTT.